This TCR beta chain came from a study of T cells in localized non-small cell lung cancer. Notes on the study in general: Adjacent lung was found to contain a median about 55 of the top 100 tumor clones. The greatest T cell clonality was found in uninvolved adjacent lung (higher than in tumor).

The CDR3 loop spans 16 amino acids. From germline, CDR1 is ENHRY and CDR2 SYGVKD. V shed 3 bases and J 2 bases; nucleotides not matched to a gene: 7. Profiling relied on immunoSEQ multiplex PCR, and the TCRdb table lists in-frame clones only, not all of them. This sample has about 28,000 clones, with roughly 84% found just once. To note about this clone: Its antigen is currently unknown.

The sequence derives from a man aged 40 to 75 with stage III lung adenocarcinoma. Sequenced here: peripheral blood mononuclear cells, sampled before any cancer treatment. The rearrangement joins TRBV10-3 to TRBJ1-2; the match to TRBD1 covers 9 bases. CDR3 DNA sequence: TGTGCCATCAGTGATTACGCAGGACAGGGGAACTATGGCTACACCTTC. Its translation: CAISDYAGQGNYGYTF.